This entry features one T cell receptor (beta chain) sequence. There is no known antigen for this receptor. No much larger clone exists at a distance of one base, and base qualities are not known. The time point label corresponds to: baseline before first vaccination. The vaccinee samples were drawn from two UK trials, COV001 and COV002, one of which was a single-blind randomized controlled phase 2/3 trial testing AZD1222 (ChAdOx1 nCoV-19) in healthy adults. For TCRbeta chain sequencing, PBMC samples from trial participants were taken at day 0 and at day 28 after the second dose. These data are taken from a study of T cell responses to AZD1222 COVID-19 vaccine (dated by TCRdb to the early 2020s). About the full investigation: AZD1222 recipients given second doses at about 4 weeks or at about 12 weeks were pooled, since spike-specific TCR depth and breadth were not found to differ between the two schedules. TCR sequencing was performed for 230 to 250 trial participants, of whom 200 to 210 were given two doses of AZD1222 and 26 were given two doses of MenACWY control vaccine. Enrollment into the trials was organized by age into subgroups of 18-55, 56-69 and 70-plus years, and those subgroups contained 148, 28 and 57 TCR-sequenced participants, respectively.

The study at large found these results: Conclusions about previously exposed vaccinees were limited because only six AZD1222 recipients were SARS-CoV-2 seropositive at baseline. Participants were mostly white British and included more females than males, and it was suggested by the authors that clonal diversity may have been underestimated. The vaccine-associated CD4 TCRs covered the entire spike protein, and the dominant responses fell in regions 160-218 and 743-854. Because no day 14 peak-response samples were available, repertoires were characterized only after the peak T cell response. Nearly half of unique spike-specific TCRs reportedly recognized epitopes outside regions mutated in the B.1.351 and B.1.1.7 variants. The 56-69-year group was small, and its depth increase did not reach significance, likely because of low power. After two AZD1222 doses, both the breadth and the depth of spike-specific TCRs were significantly higher than at day 0 and than in MenACWY recipients.

The trim is 1 base for V and 7 bases for J, with a gap of 11 bases between the germline ends. According to the germline V gene, CDR1 reads SGHVS and CDR2 reads FQNEAQ. From the cysteine up to the phenylalanine, the CDR3 has a length of 15 residues. Just CDR3 DNA is preserved here, 45 bases in frame from base 1. The CDR3 regions of human TCRbeta chains were subjected to immunosequencing. As for how the authors treated the data: Repertoire TCRs were matched against a reference library of SARS-CoV-2-specific TCRs generated with the MIRA antigen-specificity platform. Breadth meant the fraction of unique TCRs that were SARS-CoV-2-associated, whereas depth meant the fraction of total T cells that were SARS-CoV-2-associated. Each spike-specific TCR was assigned to its reactive spike region and to a CD4 or CD8 class using the MIRA data. Log10-transformed breadth and depth values were compared by one-way ANOVA with Sidak's multiple comparisons tests. TCRdb's version of the immuneACCESS table is confined to in-frame rearrangements and falls short of the full clone set. An unresolved V gene accounts for under half of the shortfall where checked; the remainder is of unknown origin. That table supplies the V and J calls and clone size; D and trimming were determined from the DNA. The sample has about 85,000 clones on record, about 87% of them singletons. Roughly 16% of the sample is taken by the ten largest.

The rearrangement joined TRBV7-8 to TRBJ1-6, with no confidently assigned D gene. The origin of this receptor is an adult in good health. Sequencing used peripheral blood, obtained on day 0 of AZD1222 vaccination. The nucleotide sequence is given as TGTGCCAGCAGCTTAGATCGACCGGAGAATTCACCCCTCCACTTT. It is translated as CASSLDRPENSPLHF.